These T cell receptor beta chains were read from a single sample in a study of T cell responses to AZD1222 COVID-19 vaccine. The assay was immunoSEQ multiplex PCR, and TCRdb's table has in-frame clones only and misses some. The sample lists under 200,000 clones; 80% to 95% were seen once. Sequenced material: peripheral blood, taken on day 0 of AZD1222 vaccination. Receptors were obtained from an adult in good health. The CDR3 runs from the conserved cysteine through the conserved F or W. Fields, in order: J gene, V gene, D gene, clone size, CDR3 protein, CDR3 DNA. A D gene is named only where the DNA matches it firmly. Clone size appears in some rows only: once, few, many, or a class for an expanded clone.

TRBJ1-1,TRBV7-3,TRBD1,once,CASSLQGAQNTEAFF,TGTGCCAGCAGCTTACAGGGGGCTCAGAACACTGAAGCTTTCTTT
TRBJ2-7,TRBV28,.,.,CASSYPVGSSYEQYF,TGTGCCAGCAGTTACCCGGTGGGTAGCTCCTACGAGCAGTACTTC
TRBJ2-2,TRBV5-1,.,once,CASSLVQATGELFF,TGCGCCAGCAGCTTGGTTCAGGCCACCGGGGAGCTGTTTTTT
TRBJ1-1,TRBV11-1,TRBD1,.,CASSTQGGNTEAFF,TGTGCCAGCAGCACGCAGGGGGGGAACACTGAAGCTTTCTTT
TRBJ2-7,TRBV13,TRBD2,.,CASSPGLAGAYEQYF,TGTGCCAGCAGCCCAGGACTAGCGGGAGCCTACGAGCAGTACTTC
TRBJ2-7,TRBV27,.,once,CASSFGTHYEQYF,TGTGCCAGCAGTTTTGGGACTCACTACGAGCAGTACTTC
TRBJ2-7,TRBV7-9,.,.,CASSFDSGSYEQYF,TGTGCCAGCAGCTTTGATTCAGGATCCTACGAGCAGTACTTC
TRBJ1-6,TRBV6-5,.,.,CASSTTRGRGSPLHF,TGTGCCAGCAGTACGACCCGGGGGAGGGGGTCACCCCTCCACTTT
TRBJ1-2,TRBV4-3,.,.,CASSQDLFGRRHNGYTF,TGCGCCAGCAGCCAAGATCTTTTTGGACGGCGACATAATGGCTACACCTTC
TRBJ2-6,TRBV30,.,.,CAWRESGANVLTF,TGTGCCTGGAGGGAATCTGGGGCCAACGTCCTGACTTTC
TRBJ1-1,TRBV11-2,.,.,CASSPLGGSNTEAFF,TGTGCCAGCAGCCCGTTGGGGGGCTCGAACACTGAAGCTTTCTTT
TRBJ1-2,TRBV4-1,.,.,CASGGHGSYGYTF,TGCGCCTCCGGAGGGCATGGCAGCTATGGCTACACCTTC
TRBJ2-1,TRBV9,.,.,CASGGLYYNEQFF,TGTGCCAGCGGGGGGCTCTACTACAATGAGCAGTTCTTC
TRBJ2-2,TRBV6-5,.,.,CASSRVGAGELFF,TGTGCCAGCAGTCGGGTGGGAGCCGGGGAGCTGTTTTTT
TRBJ1-2,TRBV5-1,TRBD1,.,CASSSGQGNFYGYTF,TGCGCCAGCAGCTCTGGACAGGGAAATTTCTATGGCTACACCTTC
TRBJ1-6,TRBV4-1,.,.,CASSPLLDFSYNSPLHF,TGCGCCAGCAGCCCCCTCCTTGACTTCTCCTATAATTCACCCCTCCACTTT
TRBJ2-7,TRBV27,TRBD1,.,CASSLGTGGNEQYF,TGTGCCAGCAGTCTAGGGACAGGGGGCAACGAGCAGTACTTC
TRBJ1-5,TRBV6-6,.,.,CASRAGRMNVEPQHF,TGTGCCAGCAGAGCCGGGAGGATGAACGTTGAGCCCCAGCATTTT
TRBJ2-7,TRBV4-1,.,.,CASSQDWAGLGNEQYF,TGCGCCAGCAGCCAAGATTGGGCAGGGCTCGGTAACGAGCAGTACTTC
TRBJ1-5,TRBV6-2/TRBV6-3,TRBD1,.,CASSPGQGARGNQPQHF,TGTGCCAGCAGTCCCGGACAGGGGGCCCGTGGCAATCAGCCCCAGCATTTT
TRBJ2-1,TRBV5-1,.,.,CASSLEQIYNEQFF,TGCGCCAGCAGCTTGGAACAGATCTACAATGAGCAGTTCTTC
TRBJ1-4,TRBV5-1,.,.,CASSYTANEKLFF,TGCGCCAGCAGCTATACAGCTAATGAAAAACTGTTTTTT
TRBJ2-7,TRBV20-1,.,once,CSASPHRQGSYEQYF,TGCAGTGCTAGTCCCCATAGACAAGGCTCCTACGAGCAGTACTTC
TRBJ1-1,TRBV19,.,.,CASSIAARNTEAFF,TGTGCCAGTAGTATAGCAGCCAGGAACACTGAAGCTTTCTTT
TRBJ1-5,TRBV23-1,.,.,CASSLAFSNQPQHF,TGCGCCAGCAGTCTGGCGTTTAGCAATCAGCCCCAGCATTTT
TRBJ1-2,TRBV7-9,.,.,CLSRTDFLYGYTF,TGTCTATCGCGGACAGATTTCCTCTATGGCTACACCTTC
TRBJ1-2,TRBV2,.,.,CATGGSNGYTF,TGTGCCACCGGGGGGTCCAATGGCTACACCTTC
TRBJ2-3,TRBV5-1,.,.,CASSLATGGDSTDTQYF,TGCGCCAGCAGCTTGGCCACCGGGGGAGACAGCACAGATACGCAGTATTTT
TRBJ2-7,TRBV5-1,TRBD2,.,CASSQTGTSGSRGYEQYF,TGCGCCAGCAGCCAGACCGGGACTAGCGGGAGTAGGGGTTACGAGCAGTACTTC
TRBJ2-3,TRBV5-1,.,.,CASSYGGVAGRTPSTDTQYF,TGCGCCAGCAGTTATGGAGGGGTCGCAGGGAGGACCCCTAGCACAGATACGCAGTATTTT